Below are 4 T cell receptor beta chains sequenced from a single sample in a study of tumor-infiltrating lymphocytes in primary liver carcinoma. Unsorted whole blood supplied the RNA, and germline DNA was extracted too. Synthesis of TCR beta cDNA was carried out from about 540 ng total RNA with a constant-region primer. For TCR beta, libraries were produced by three nested multiplex PCR rounds using slightly modified ARM-PCR. The opening two PCR rounds, about 10 cycles each, paired TRBV1-TRBV30 forward primers with a C-beta reverse primer. TCRdb re-analysed the multiplex PCR reads in MiXCR, keeping a single row per CDR3 protein. The table lists around 170,000 distinct CDR3 sequences, 60% of them singletons. Input material: peripheral blood. All receptors derive from a man aged 35 to 55 with primary liver carcinoma and hepatitis B virus infection.

This sequence joins TRBV6-5 and TRBJ2-1, with a weak D call TRBD1 (5 bases). V lost 0 bases and J 15 bases, leaving 15 bases between the germline ends. Germline-derived CDR1 and CDR2 are MNHEY and SVGAGI. The CDR3 has 13 amino acids. CDR3 DNA sequence: TGTGCCAGCAGTTACTCAGGGGCCCCTCCGTCGTTCTTC. It codes for CASSYSGAPPSFF.

On this clonotype: With a much larger clone just one base away, this may be a read error. The CDR3 end shows no conserved phenylalanine or tryptophan, and so a read error is likely. The chain recombines TRBV11-3 with TRBJ1-1; tentatively, D is TRBD1 (5 bases). With 5 bases removed from V and 5 bases from J, the gap between germline ends came to 12 bases. This CDR3 is 13 amino acids long. The V gene's germline CDR1 is SGHNT and CDR2 YENEEA. CDR3: CASSVGEMTEAFL. The CDR3 DNA reads as TGTGCCAGCAGCGTAGGGGAGATGACTGAAGCTTTCTTG.

The genes are TRBV4-1 and TRBJ2-7, with D unresolved. The length of the CDR3 is 14 residues. Germline assignment: CDR1 MGHRA and CDR2 YSYEKL. Trimming shortened V by 4 bases and J by 0 bases, and 10 bases separated the two germline ends. CDR3 residues: CASSRSGISYEQYF. Here the CDR3 DNA reads TGCGCCAGCAGCCGAAGTGGGATCTCCTACGAGCAGTACTTC.

This clonotype was seen only a few times. The chain employs TRBV13 and TRBJ2-2; D uncertain. V lost 2 bases to trimming and J lost 2 bases, with 6 bases between them. Germline V gives CDR1 PRHDT, CDR2 FYEKMQ (reference sequence). The CDR3 is 14 residues long. In DNA, the CDR3 is TGTGCCAGCAGCTTACGGTCCAACACCGGGGAGCTGTTTTTT. Translation: CASSLRSNTGELFF.